One sample yielded the 25 T cell receptor beta chains listed below, sequenced in a study of blood T cell repertoires in COVID-19. Produced via immunoSEQ multiplex PCR; TCRdb's table is partial and in-frame only. The sample carries around 73,000 clones, 77% recorded once. The sequenced sample consisted of peripheral blood. All receptors derive from a man in his 70s with COVID-19, enrolled during active disease.

The V call is TRBV28, the J call TRBJ1-4; no reliable D call. The germline V and J ends were trimmed by 7 bases and 3 bases, with 24 bases remaining between them. From germline, CDR1 is MDHEN and CDR2 SYDVKM. This CDR3 spans 18 amino acids. As DNA, the CDR3 is TGTGCCAGCAAATCTTGGGCAAGACGGGAAGGTGCTAATGAAAAACTGTTTTTT. It translates to CASKSWARREGANEKLFF.

J is TRBJ2-1 and V is TRBV5-1; TRBD2 is a possible D gene (6 bases). This CDR3 contains 14 residues. Between the trimmed V and J ends, which lost 6 bases and 0 bases, there was a span of 10 bases. The V gene's germline CDR1 is SGHRS and CDR2 YFSETQ. In DNA form, the CDR3 reads TGCGCCAGCAAGGTGGAGGGCTCCTACAATGAGCAGTTCTTC. Amino acid sequence: CASKVEGSYNEQFF. The whole variable domain, filled in from reference TRBV5-1 and TRBJ2-1, reads KAGVTQTPRYLIKTRGQQVTLSCSPISGHRSVSWYQQTPGQGLQFLFEYFSETQRNKGNFPGRFSGRQFSNSRSEMNVSTLELGDSALYLCASKVEGSYNEQFFGPGTRLTVL.

The V and J genes are TRBV7-2 and TRBJ2-1, with D tentatively TRBD2 (6 bases). Germline V gene sequence: CDR1 SGHTA, CDR2 FQGNSA. The CDR3 runs to 15 residues. V lost 7 bases and J 0 bases, leaving 13 bases between the germline ends. The CDR3 sequence is CASTPLGGSYNEQFF. CDR3 nucleotides: TGTGCCAGCACCCCCTTGGGGGGCTCCTACAATGAGCAGTTCTTC.

The gene calls are TRBV18 and TRBJ2-1; 10 nucleotides match TRBD2. The CDR3 extends over 16 amino acids. J lost 1 base, V lost 4 bases, and 4 bases had no gene match. Germline V CDR1 and CDR2: KGHSH, LQKENI. CDR3 loop: CASSLSSGGSYNEQFF. In DNA form, the CDR3 reads TGTGCCAGCTCACTGTCTAGCGGGGGTTCCTACAATGAGCAGTTCTTC.

This clone has only a few counts. V gene TRBV2 combines with J gene TRBJ2-7, with TRBD2 matching 7 bases. This CDR3 region has 12 residues. The V segment lost 10 bases and the J segment 1 base; nucleotides outside the gene matches: 4. CDR1 and CDR2 from the germline V gene are SNHLY and FYNNEI. The CDR3 region is CAMGGVSYEQYF. Written as DNA, the CDR3 is TGTGCCATGGGAGGGGTATCCTACGAGCAGTACTTC. The entire variable domain, with the rest obtained from reference TRBV2 and TRBJ2-7, is as follows: EPEVTQTPSHQVTQMGQEVILRCVPISNHLYFYWYRQILGQKVEFLVSFYNNEISEKSEIFDDQFSVERPDGSNFTLKIRSTKLEDSAMYFCAMGGVSYEQYFGPGTRLTVT.

This clone is a singleton in its sample. The chain employs TRBV7-9 and TRBJ1-5; 10 bases align to TRBD1. The length of the CDR3 is 16 residues. Trimming took 9 bases from V and 2 from J; bases not matched to a gene: 10. Germline V gene sequence: CDR1 SEHNR, CDR2 FQNEAQ (reference sequence). The CDR3 region has the DNA TGTGCCAGTCCTGGACAGGGGGTGGATGGCAATCAGCCCCAGCATTTT. Protein sequence: CASPGQGVDGNQPQHF.

V is TRBV28 and J is TRBJ1-6; D unclear. The V end lost 7 bases, the J end lost 9 bases, and 10 bases lay between the germline ends. The germline V gene encodes CDR1 MDHEN and CDR2 SYDVKM. This CDR3 region has 12 residues. This chain's CDR3 is CASNLETSPLHF. In DNA, the CDR3 is TGTGCCAGCAACCTGGAGACTTCACCCCTCCACTTT. The full variable domain, in which reference TRBV28 and TRBJ1-6 provide the parts outside the CDR3, is DVKVTQSSRYLVKRTGEKVFLECVQDMDHENMFWYRQDPGLGLRLIYFSYDVKMKEKGDIPEGYSVSREKKERFSLILESASTNQTSMYLCASNLETSPLHFGNGTRLTVT.

In its sample, this clone was seen a few times. The rearrangement links TRBV7-5 to TRBJ2-7; the D call TRBD2 from the table was never checked on the DNA. TRBV7-5 is annotated as a pseudogene. CDR3 length: 15 residues. The CDR3 loop is CVRRPGTSRLYEQYF. CDR3 nucleotides: TGTGTCAGAAGACCGGGGACTAGCCGGTTGTACGAGCAGTACTTC.

The chain recombines TRBV7-2 with TRBJ2-7; tentative D call: TRBD1 (6 bases). Germline V gives CDR1 SGHTA, CDR2 FQGNSA. There are 13 residues in the CDR3. V shed 3 bases and J shed 2 bases, with 8 bases lying between them. In nucleotides, the CDR3 is TGTGCCAGCAGCTTGACAGGTCCCTACGAGCAGTACTTC. Protein sequence: CASSLTGPYEQYF.

The chain couples TRBV27 to TRBJ1-3; no clear D gene. V was pared by 6 bases and J by 1 base, with 10 bases between. Germline V gives CDR1 MNHEY, CDR2 SMNVEV (reference sequence). The CDR3 sequence is 14 residues long. The CDR3 bases are TGTGCCAGCAGCGCTTTGGCATCTGGAAACACCATATATTTT. It codes for CASSALASGNTIYF.

This chain links TRBV2 with TRBJ1-4; 7 nucleotides align to TRBD1. The CDR3 length is 12 residues. Germline V gene lookup returns CDR1 SNHLY and CDR2 FYNNEI. V trimming: 7 bases; J trimming: 7 bases; junction bases outside the gene matches: 3. CDR3 protein: CASTRDSEKLFF. In nucleotides, the CDR3 is TGTGCCAGCACTCGGGACAGTGAAAAACTGTTTTTT.

V usage is TRBV4-3 and J usage is TRBJ1-5; D perhaps matches TRBD1 (5 bases). This CDR3 contains 18 residues. The germline gives CDR1 LGHNA, CDR2 YSLEER. The germline V and J ends were trimmed by 0 bases and 1 base, with 16 bases remaining between them. CDR3 coding DNA: TGCGCCAGCAGCCAAGAGTGGGGCAGCGCGACCAGCAATCAGCCCCAGCATTTT. Amino acids: CASSQEWGSATSNQPQHF.

The CDR3 DNA reads TGCGCCAGCAGCCAAGATAAGCAAACTTACGAGCAGTACTTC. Its protein product is CASSQDKQTYEQYF. The V call is TRBV4-3, the J call TRBJ2-7; D not resolved. This CDR3 contains 14 residues. From germline, CDR1 is LGHNA and CDR2 YSLEER. Between the trimmed V and J ends, which lost 0 bases and 4 bases, there was a span of 10 bases.

The chain uses TRBV18 and TRBJ1-5; D gene ambiguous. Trimming shortened V by 2 bases and J by 4 bases, and 12 bases separated the two germline ends. There are 15 residues in the CDR3. CDR1 and CDR2 from the germline V gene are KGHSH and LQKENI. CDR3 residues: CASSPGREGNQPQHF. CDR3 bases: TGTGCCAGCTCACCAGGGCGGGAAGGGAATCAGCCCCAGCATTTT.

This sequence joins TRBV9 and TRBJ1-6; D is perhaps TRBD1 (5 bases). Germline assignment: CDR1 SGDLS and CDR2 YYNGEE. CDR3 length equals 16 residues. Trimming left V 3 bases short and J 6 bases short, with 16 bases between. The CDR3 loop reads CASSALPGLTNSPLHF. The DNA of the CDR3 is TGTGCCAGCAGCGCATTACCGGGACTCACTAATTCACCCCTCCACTTT.

This clone is medium-sized within its sample. The chain recombines TRBV28 with TRBJ2-7; 8 bases agree with TRBD1. V trimming: 4 bases; J trimming: 3 bases; junction bases outside the gene matches: 11. Germline-derived CDR1 and CDR2 are MDHEN and SYDVKM. The CDR3 is made up of 16 amino acids. The chain's CDR3 is CASSSGETGGSYEQYF. Here the CDR3 DNA reads TGTGCCAGCAGTTCAGGAGAAACAGGGGGGAGCTACGAGCAGTACTTC.

This clone was found once. The chain combines TRBV24-1 with TRBJ2-5; TRBD2 aligns across 7 bases. V lost 7 bases, J lost 1 base, and 2 bases stayed unmatched. The V gene's germline CDR1 is KGHDR and CDR2 SFDVKD. The CDR3 runs to 13 residues. The CDR3 nucleotides read TGTGCCACCAGGGGGACTATCCAAGAGACCCAGTACTTC. Protein: CATRGTIQETQYF.

The V call is TRBV7-2, the J call TRBJ2-5; 7 bases agree with TRBD1. The CDR3 has 14 residues. Losses at the gene ends were 5 bases for V and 2 bases for J; bases not matched to a gene: 5. Germline V CDR1 and CDR2: SGHTA, FQGNSA. CDR3 protein: CASSPDRAQETQYF. CDR3 coding DNA: TGTGCCAGCAGCCCCGACAGGGCACAAGAGACCCAGTACTTC.

V usage is TRBV28 and J usage is TRBJ1-4; tentative D call: TRBD1 (5 bases). V shed 3 bases and J shed 5 bases, with 16 bases lying between them. The CDR3 spans 16 residues. CDR1 MDHEN and CDR2 SYDVKM come from the germline V gene. The DNA of the CDR3 is TGTGCCAGCAGTTTCCTCGGGGGGAGGCGGAATGAAAAACTGTTTTTT. This translates into CASSFLGGRRNEKLFF.

The chain uses TRBV3-1 (or the pseudogene TRBV3-2) and TRBJ1-1, with D perhaps matching TRBD1 (6 bases). V lost 3 bases, J lost 10 bases, and 18 bases lay in between. The V gene's germline CDR1 is LGHDT and CDR2 YNNKEL (reference sequence). The CDR3 spans 14 residues. The CDR3 spells CASSHRQGKGRAFF. DNA for the CDR3: TGTGCCAGCAGCCACCGCCAGGGGAAGGGCCGAGCTTTCTTT.

To note about this clone: This specimen includes other DNA sequences encoding the same CDR3. The V call is TRBV7-2, the J call TRBJ1-2; no definite D call. Germline V gene sequence: CDR1 SGHTA, CDR2 FQGNSA. The CDR3 is 12 amino acids. With 1 base removed from V and 7 bases from J, the gap between germline ends came to 7 bases. Written as DNA, the CDR3 is TGTGCCAGCAGCTTAGATCGGGTTGGCTACACCTTC. It codes for CASSLDRVGYTF.

The chain employs TRBV11-1 and TRBJ2-3, with D tentatively TRBD1 (5 bases). Germline CDR1 reads SGHAT; CDR2 reads FQDESV (reference sequence). The CDR3 is 15 amino acids. The V end lost 0 bases, the J end lost 6 bases, and 13 bases lay between the germline ends. CDR3 in DNA: TGTGCCAGCAGCTTAGCAAGGTGGGGCAGGGATACGCAGTATTTT. This encodes CASSLARWGRDTQYF.

This clone is medium-sized by share. The genes are TRBV27 and TRBJ2-3, with a weak D call TRBD1 (5 bases). This CDR3 has 15 amino acids. The germline V and J ends were trimmed by 5 bases and 0 bases, with 12 bases remaining between them. The germline gives CDR1 MNHEY, CDR2 SMNVEV (reference sequence). The DNA for the CDR3 is TGTGCCAGCAGTGAACGACAGTCTAGCACAGATACGCAGTATTTT. Its translation: CASSERQSSTDTQYF.

Remarks on this clone: This CDR3 is also generated by other DNA sequences in the sample. This chain joins TRBV5-4 and TRBJ2-1; D unclear. Germline loops: CDR1 SGHNT, CDR2 YYREEE (reference sequence). V lost 4 bases to trimming and J lost 0 bases, with 11 bases between them. This CDR3 region has 15 residues. The CDR3 spells CASSRPGGSYNEQFF. The CDR3 DNA sequence: TGTGCCAGCAGCCGACCGGGTGGCTCCTACAATGAGCAGTTCTTC.

The rearrangement uses TRBV28 and TRBJ1-4; possibly TRBD1 for D (5 bases). CDR3 length: 17 amino acids. The ends were cut back, 4 bases at V and 1 base at J, with 16 bases in the middle. The germline V gene has CDR1 MDHEN and CDR2 SYDVKM. CDR3 residues: CASSSSSGLGTNEKLFF. DNA for the CDR3: TGTGCCAGCAGTTCAAGCTCAGGGTTGGGAACTAATGAAAAACTGTTTTTT.